The 29 T cell receptor beta chains below come from one sample, sequenced in a study of T cells in Graves' hyperthyroidism and ophthalmopathy (dated by TCRdb to between 2018 and 2020). The method was multiplex PCR. The listed sequencing device is Illumina HiSeq 2000. The TCR beta CDR3 regions were amplified from RNA transcripts. A first-round RT-PCR of the TCR CDR3 used the HTBI primer set with the Qiagen OneStep RT-PCR kit. TCRdb trimmed the raw reads at Q25, called clones with MiXCR and kept productive beta chains. All rows with the same CDR3 protein become a single entry with the most common DNA and genes. The sample contains some 300,000 distinct CDR3 sequences, around a fifth of them found a single time. The top ten clonotypes cover about two fifths of the sample. The specimen sequenced was blood. These TCRs come from a man in his forties or fifties with Graves' ophthalmopathy.

CDR3 bases: TGTGCCAGCTCACCGTTGCCCGGGGGTACCTACGAGCAGTACTTC. This sequence encodes CASSPLPGGTYEQYF. The chain links TRBV18 to TRBJ2-7; maybe TRBD2 (6 bases). This CDR3 comprises 15 residues. The germline V and J ends were trimmed by 3 bases and 2 bases, with 14 bases remaining between them. Germline V lookup: CDR1 KGHSH, CDR2 LQKENI.

V gene TRBV2 combines with J gene TRBJ2-7; D might be TRBD2 (5 bases). Between the trimmed V and J ends, which lost 6 bases and 0 bases, there was a span of 9 bases. Per germline, CDR1 SNHLY and CDR2 FYNNEI. The CDR3 is 13 residues long. DNA of the CDR3: TGTGCCAGCAGGAGCGGAAGCTCCTACGAGCAGTACTTC. Amino acid sequence: CASRSGSSYEQYF. The full variable domain, completed using reference TRBV2 and TRBJ2-7, is EPEVTQTPSHQVTQMGQEVILRCVPISNHLYFYWYRQILGQKVEFLVSFYNNEISEKSEIFDDQFSVERPDGSNFTLKIRSTKLEDSAMYFCASRSGSSYEQYFGPGTRLTVT.

This clonotype showed up just a few times. The V call is TRBV10-3, the J call TRBJ2-7; no definite D call. CDR3 size: 15 residues. V gave up 2 bases and J gave up 3 bases, with 14 bases separating them. Germline V lookup: CDR1 ENHRY, CDR2 SYGVKD. CDR3 region: CAISEPKRVDYEQYF. The CDR3 nucleotides read TGTGCCATCAGTGAGCCCAAACGGGTTGACTACGAGCAGTACTTC.

CDR3 loop: CSPFGRDYQPQHF. Written as DNA, the CDR3 is TGCAGCCCATTCGGCAGGGATTATCAGCCCCAGCATTTT. V usage is TRBV29-1 and J usage is TRBJ1-5, with D possibly TRBD1 on 5 matching bases. The V end lost 8 bases, the J end lost 5 bases, and 16 bases lay between the germline ends. The CDR3 runs to 13 residues. Germline V gene sequence: CDR1 SQVTM, CDR2 ANQGSEA.

This clonotype was detected only a few times. The chain couples TRBV3-1 to TRBJ2-7, with 10 bases identical to TRBD1. This CDR3 region has 16 residues. Per the germline V gene, CDR1 is LGHDT and CDR2 is YNNKEL (reference sequence). The V segment lost 1 base and the J segment 2 bases; nucleotides outside the gene matches: 5. The CDR3 sequence: CASSQAGTGAPYEQYF. For the CDR3, the DNA is TGTGCCAGCAGCCAAGCGGGGACAGGGGCCCCCTACGAGCAGTACTTC.

Ten or more counts support this clonotype. This chain links TRBV2 with TRBJ2-5; 14 bases align to TRBD2. V lost 8 bases, J lost 4 bases, and 9 bases stayed unmatched. The CDR3 consists of 16 residues. The germline V gene encodes CDR1 SNHLY and CDR2 FYNNEI. This chain's CDR3 is CASSRLAGGWGETQYF. For the CDR3, the DNA is TGTGCCAGCTCCCGACTAGCGGGAGGGTGGGGAGAGACCCAGTACTTC.

Many counts were recorded for this clonotype. The chain couples TRBV5-1 to TRBJ2-6; D is uncertain. The CDR3 is made up of 13 amino acids. Trimming shortened V by 3 bases and J by 4 bases, and 5 bases separated the two germline ends. CDR1 SGHRS and CDR2 YFSETQ come from the germline V gene. DNA for the CDR3: TGCGCCAGCAGCTCGGAGGGGGCCAACGTCCTGACTTTC. Translation: CASSSEGANVLTF.

As DNA, the CDR3 is TGTGCCAGTAGCTTAAAGGCCAGGGGAAACATTCAGTACTTC. Translating it yields CASSLKARGNIQYF. V usage is TRBV19 and J usage is TRBJ2-4, with D perhaps TRBD1 (6 bases). The CDR3 sequence is 14 residues long. Per the germline V gene, CDR1 is LNHDA and CDR2 is SQIVND (reference sequence). Between the trimmed V and J ends, which lost 6 bases and 6 bases, there was a span of 15 bases.

In this sample, this clonotype turned up many times. The chain employs TRBV20-1 and TRBJ2-5, with unresolved D. CDR3 length equals 14 residues. Germline-derived CDR1 and CDR2 are DFQATT and SNEGSKA (reference sequence). The germline V and J ends were trimmed by 1 base and 1 base, with 10 bases remaining between them. CDR3 sequence reads: CSARGFRAQETQYF. In DNA, the CDR3 is TGCAGTGCTAGAGGGTTTAGGGCCCAAGAGACCCAGTACTTC.

This clonotype was seen repeatedly, ten times or more. V usage is TRBV3-1 and J usage is TRBJ2-1; D tentatively fits TRBD1 or TRBD2 (5 bases each). Germline values: CDR1 LGHDT, CDR2 YNNKEL (reference sequence). The ends were cut back, 0 bases at V and 0 bases at J, with 12 bases in the middle. The CDR3 spans 17 residues. The chain's CDR3 is CASSQDGRDSSYNEQFF. As DNA, the CDR3 is TGTGCCAGCAGCCAAGATGGGAGAGACAGCTCCTACAATGAGCAGTTCTTC.

This chain joins TRBV19 and TRBJ1-2; TRBD1 is a possible D gene (5 bases). Germline CDR1 and CDR2: LNHDA and SQIVND (reference sequence). The CDR3 has 15 residues. Trimming cost V 1 base and J 6 bases, with 15 bases left between them. CDR3 DNA sequence: TGTGCCAGTAGTATAGGGGGGAGTACCGGACATGGCTACACCTTC. This translates into CASSIGGSTGHGYTF.

The chain joins TRBV29-1 to TRBJ1-3, with 12 bases matching TRBD1. Germline CDR1 is SQVTM and CDR2 is ANQGSEA. The CDR3 consists of 16 residues. V shed 7 bases, J shed 4 bases, and the junction held 11 bases outside the gene matches. In DNA, the CDR3 is TGCAGCGCAACCCCGGGACAGGGGGCTTCGGGAAACACCATATATTTT. Its translation: CSATPGQGASGNTIYF.

This clonotype appeared a single time. The genes are TRBV9 and TRBJ2-7, with 9 bases aligning to TRBD1. V was clipped by 5 bases and J by 6 bases; unmatched bases: 6. The length of the CDR3 is 13 residues. The germline gives CDR1 SGDLS, CDR2 YYNGEE. CDR3 sequence reads: CASSGGQGPEQYF. The DNA of the CDR3 is TGTGCCAGCAGTGGTGGACAGGGGCCCGAGCAGTACTTC.

This clonotype was counted a few times. The rearrangement joins TRBV30 to TRBJ1-5; D is unresolved. The CDR3 spans 12 residues. V was trimmed by 2 bases and J by 7 bases, leaving 9 bases between them. Looked up from germline, CDR1 is GTSNPN and CDR2 is SVGIG (reference sequence). For the CDR3, the DNA is TGTGCCTGGAGTCAAGAGGGACAGCCCCAGCATTTT. As protein: CAWSQEGQPQHF. The variable domain in full, with the rest retrieved from reference TRBV30 and TRBJ1-5, is SQTIHQWPATLVQPVGSPLSLECTVEGTSNPNLYWYRQAAGRGLQLLFYSVGIGQISSEVPQNLSASRPQDRQFILSSKKLLLSDSGFYLCAWSQEGQPQHFGDGTRLSIL.

V and J are TRBV4-1 and TRBJ1-2; the D gene is possibly TRBD1 (5 bases). Trimming shortened V by 0 bases and J by 6 bases, and 14 bases separated the two germline ends. The CDR3 covers 15 residues. Germline values: CDR1 MGHRA, CDR2 YSYEKL. The CDR3 region is CASSQELGTPDGYTF. In DNA form, the CDR3 reads TGCGCCAGCAGCCAAGAATTGGGGACCCCGGATGGCTACACCTTC.

The table lists this clonotype with a few counts. The rearrangement uses TRBV10-3 and TRBJ2-2; the D is unclear. Trimming left V 2 bases short and J 3 bases short, with 4 bases between. CDR1 is ENHRY, CDR2 SYGVKD, per germline. The CDR3 has 13 amino acids. CDR3 in DNA: TGTGCCATCAGTGAGCTGCACACCGGGGAGCTGTTTTTT. Translating gives CAISELHTGELFF.

This clonotype was observed at least ten times. V is TRBV2 and J is TRBJ2-5; 8 nucleotides match TRBD1. The V and J ends lost 6 bases and 5 bases, in that order; junction bases with no gene match: 5. In germline, CDR1 is SNHLY, CDR2 FYNNEI. This CDR3 is 13 amino acids long. In DNA form, the CDR3 reads TGTGCCAGCAGCCGACAGGGGTTGGAGACCCAGTACTTC. Its protein product is CASSRQGLETQYF.

The V and J genes are TRBV27 and TRBJ2-2, with a tentative D call TRBD2 (7 bases). CDR3 length equals 17 residues. Germline V gene data show CDR1 as MNHEY and CDR2 as SMNVEV (reference sequence). The V and J ends lost 5 bases and 0 bases respectively, with 16 bases between them. This CDR3 reads CASSPYRGAANTGELFF. The CDR3 DNA is TGTGCCAGCAGTCCATACCGGGGGGCCGCGAACACCGGGGAGCTGTTTTTT.

The chain joins TRBV7-8 to TRBJ2-3; D gene unclear. The germline gives CDR1 SGHVS, CDR2 FQNEAQ. This CDR3 region has 14 residues. V lost 3 bases and J lost 2, with 9 bases in between. CDR3 sequence reads: CASSFMASTDTQYF. In nucleotides, the CDR3 is TGTGCCAGCAGCTTTATGGCTTCCACAGATACGCAGTATTTT.

This clonotype was counted at least ten times. The chain links TRBV20-1 to TRBJ2-7, with D unresolved. Germline values: CDR1 DFQATT, CDR2 SNEGSKA (reference sequence). Trimming left V 6 bases short and J 1 base short, with 19 bases between. The CDR3 length is 15 residues. The CDR3: CSASSPTRSSYEQYF. In DNA form, the CDR3 reads TGCAGTGCCTCAAGCCCGACTCGTTCTTCCTACGAGCAGTACTTC.

A word on this clonotype: A read error may be the cause here, since a much bigger clone is one base away. The V gene is TRBV20-1, the J gene TRBJ2-1, with 8 bases matching TRBD1. The CDR3 consists of 14 residues. CDR1 DFQATT and CDR2 SNEGSKA come from the germline V gene (reference sequence). V shed 2 bases and J 5 bases; nucleotides not matched to a gene: 5. CDR3 sequence (DNA): TGCAGTGCTAGATCCGGGACAGGAGACAATGAGCAGTTCTTC. This encodes CSARSGTGDNEQFF.

This clonotype has more than one count but fewer than ten. The chain uses TRBV3-1 and TRBJ1-6; maybe TRBD1 (5 bases). V was shortened by 3 bases and J by 7 bases, with 10 bases between the two germline ends. This CDR3 has 14 residues. Germline V gives CDR1 LGHDT, CDR2 YNNKEL (reference sequence). This chain's CDR3 is CASSQGGINSPLHF. CDR3 nucleotides: TGTGCCAGCAGCCAGGGGGGGATCAATTCACCCCTCCACTTT.

This clonotype was counted many times. The chain carries TRBV7-3 and TRBJ2-1; 7 positions agree with TRBD2. CDR3 size: 14 residues. J was trimmed by 0 bases and V by 5 bases; bases with no gene match: 1. Germline V gives CDR1 SGHTA, CDR2 FQGTGA. The CDR3 nucleotides are TGTGCCAGCAGCGCTAGCGGCTCCTACAATGAGCAGTTCTTC. It translates to CASSASGSYNEQFF.

The table lists this clonotype with many counts. This chain connects TRBV12-3 or TRBV12-4 to TRBJ2-4; TRBD1 aligns across 12 bases. The CDR3 has 14 amino acids. V dropped 5 bases and J dropped 7; count of bases not matched to a gene: 3. CDR3 amino acids: CASSKGQGANIQYF. In DNA form, the CDR3 reads TGTGCCAGCAGTAAGGGACAGGGGGCGAACATTCAGTACTTC.

The chain couples TRBV20-1 to TRBJ2-5; 16 bases match TRBD2. The germline CDR1 and CDR2 sequences are DFQATT and SNEGSKA (reference sequence). V lost 6 bases and J lost 5; bases outside the gene matches: 9. This CDR3 has 16 amino acids. The DNA for the CDR3 is TGCAGTGCGGGGGGACTAGCGGGAGGGGGCCACGAGACCCAGTACTTC. It translates to CSAGGLAGGGHETQYF.

This clonotype has more than one count but fewer than ten. The V call is TRBV19, the J call TRBJ2-7; D not resolved. CDR3 length: 16 residues. Trimming shortened V by 3 bases and J by 0 bases, and 15 bases separated the two germline ends. Germline loops: CDR1 LNHDA, CDR2 SQIVND (reference sequence). CDR3 nucleotides: TGTGCCAGTAGTATTGTGAGAGCTATAGACTCCTACGAGCAGTACTTC. As protein: CASSIVRAIDSYEQYF.

The rearrangement links TRBV30 to TRBJ2-2; 7 nucleotides align to TRBD2. This CDR3 is built from 15 residues. Germline CDR1 reads GTSNPN; CDR2 reads SVGIG (reference sequence). V dropped 2 bases and J dropped 5; count of bases not matched to a gene: 8. CDR3 coding DNA: TGTGCCTGGAGTTCAGGACTAGGGGTAACCGGGGAGCTGTTTTTT. Its protein is CAWSSGLGVTGELFF.

This clonotype was counted ten times or more. The gene calls are TRBV5-1 and TRBJ1-1; 7 bases fit TRBD1. The germline V gene encodes CDR1 SGHRS and CDR2 YFSETQ. The CDR3 loop spans 15 amino acids. Trimming cost V 5 bases and J 0 bases; bases outside gene matches: 7. The CDR3 spells CASRYSDRVNTEAFF. In DNA, the CDR3 is TGCGCCAGCAGGTATAGTGACAGGGTGAACACTGAAGCTTTCTTT. Full variable domain (outside the CDR3, taken from reference TRBV5-1 and TRBJ1-1): KAGVTQTPRYLIKTRGQQVTLSCSPISGHRSVSWYQQTPGQGLQFLFEYFSETQRNKGNFPGRFSGRQFSNSRSEMNVSTLELGDSALYLCASRYSDRVNTEAFFGQGTRLTVV.

This clonotype has a count of ten or more. The chain joins TRBV20-1 to TRBJ2-2, with D perhaps assigned TRBD1 or TRBD2 (5 bases each). Germline CDR1 is DFQATT and CDR2 is SNEGSKA (reference sequence). V shed 6 bases and J shed 8 bases, with 19 bases lying between them. CDR3 size: 14 residues. The DNA for the CDR3 is TGCAGTGCGGCCCCCGGGACCACCAGGGGGGAGCTGTTTTTT. Translation gives CSAAPGTTRGELFF.